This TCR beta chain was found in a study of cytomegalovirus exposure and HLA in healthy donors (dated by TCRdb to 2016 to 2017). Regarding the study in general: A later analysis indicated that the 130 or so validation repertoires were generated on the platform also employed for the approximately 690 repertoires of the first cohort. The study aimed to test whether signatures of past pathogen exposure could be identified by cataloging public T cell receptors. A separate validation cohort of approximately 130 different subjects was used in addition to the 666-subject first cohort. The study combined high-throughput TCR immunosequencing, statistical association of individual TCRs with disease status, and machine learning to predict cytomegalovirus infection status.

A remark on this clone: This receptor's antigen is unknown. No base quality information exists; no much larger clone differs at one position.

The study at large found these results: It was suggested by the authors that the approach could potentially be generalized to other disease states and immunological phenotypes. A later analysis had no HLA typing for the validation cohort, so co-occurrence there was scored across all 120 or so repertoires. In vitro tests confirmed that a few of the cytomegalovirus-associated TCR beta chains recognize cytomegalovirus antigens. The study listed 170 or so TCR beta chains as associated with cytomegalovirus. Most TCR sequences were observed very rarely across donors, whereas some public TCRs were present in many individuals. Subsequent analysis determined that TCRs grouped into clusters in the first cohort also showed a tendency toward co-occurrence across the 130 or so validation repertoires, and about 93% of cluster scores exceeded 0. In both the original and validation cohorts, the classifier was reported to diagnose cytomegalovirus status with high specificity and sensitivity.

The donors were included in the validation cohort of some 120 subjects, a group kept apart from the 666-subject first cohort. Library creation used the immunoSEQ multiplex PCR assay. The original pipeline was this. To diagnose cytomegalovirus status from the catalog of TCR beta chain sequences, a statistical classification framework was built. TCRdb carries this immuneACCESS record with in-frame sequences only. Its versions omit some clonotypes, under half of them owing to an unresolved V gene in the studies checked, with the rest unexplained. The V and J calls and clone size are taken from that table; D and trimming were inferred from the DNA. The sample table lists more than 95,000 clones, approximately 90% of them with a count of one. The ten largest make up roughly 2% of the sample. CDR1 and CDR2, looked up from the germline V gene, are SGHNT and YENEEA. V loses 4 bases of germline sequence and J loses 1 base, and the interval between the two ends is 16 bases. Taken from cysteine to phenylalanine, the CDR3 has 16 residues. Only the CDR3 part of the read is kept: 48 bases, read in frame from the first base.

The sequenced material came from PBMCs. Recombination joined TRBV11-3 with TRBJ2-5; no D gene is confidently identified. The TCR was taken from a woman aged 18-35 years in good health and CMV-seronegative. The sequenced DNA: TGTGCCAGCAGCTCCCATGGCGTCTCGGGCCAAGAGACCCAGTACTTC. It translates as CASSSHGVSGQETQYF.